Each of the 15 T cell receptor beta chains below was sequenced from the same sample in a study of blood T cells in healthy people across ages. A J-beta primer mix and a sample-barcoded 5' primer were used in a second PCR of roughly 7 to 12 cycles. TCRdb fed the 5' RACE reads into MiXCR, producing one record per CDR3 protein. Of fewer than 900,000 distinct CDR3 sequences in the sample, about 40% are singletons; the top ten hold 20% to 25%. The sequencing input was blood. The receptors stem from a woman aged 55 to 70 in good health.

This clonotype was seen more than once but under ten times. This CDR3 reads CASRQLATSNNEQFF. DNA for the CDR3: TGTGCCAGCAGGCAACTAGCGACCTCTAACAATGAGCAGTTCTTC. The V and J genes are TRBV12-3 or TRBV12-4 and TRBJ2-1; TRBD2 agrees at 7 bases. V trimming: 6 bases; J trimming: 5 bases; junction bases outside the gene matches: 10. The CDR3 spans 15 residues.

CDR3 sequence: CASSFSWTSGGARVQFF. Written as DNA, the CDR3 is TGTGCCAGCAGTTTCTCATGGACTAGCGGGGGGGCTCGAGTGCAGTTCTTC. This chain joins TRBV7-9 and TRBJ2-1; 15 nucleotides match TRBD2. The junction had 15 bases not matched to a gene; V was cut back by 6 bases and J by 12 bases. This CDR3 spans 17 amino acids. Germline V gene data show CDR1 as SEHNR and CDR2 as FQNEAQ (reference sequence). The variable domain in full, with the rest retrieved from reference TRBV7-9 and TRBJ2-1, is DTGVSQNPRHKITKRGQNVTFRCDPISEHNRLYWYRQTLGQGPEFLTYFQNEAQLEKSRLLSDRFSAERPKGSFSTLEIQRTEQGDSAMYLCASSFSWTSGGARVQFFGPGTRLTVL.

The sample holds a few counts of this clonotype. The V call is TRBV15, the J call TRBJ2-1, with 10 bases lining up with TRBD1. The junction had 12 bases not matched to a gene; V was cut back by 2 bases and J by 2 bases. The CDR3 loop spans 19 amino acids. From germline, CDR1 is LNHNV and CDR2 YYDKDF (reference sequence). This CDR3 reads CATSRNPGGGTGAYNEQFF. CDR3 nucleotides: TGTGCCACCAGCAGAAACCCCGGGGGCGGGACAGGGGCCTACAATGAGCAGTTCTTC. The full variable domain, its missing parts supplied by reference TRBV15 and TRBJ2-1, is DAMVIQNPRYQVTQFGKPVTLSCSQTLNHNVMYWYQQKSSQAPKLLFHYYDKDFNNEADTPDNFQSRRPNTSFCFLDIRSPGLGDTAMYLCATSRNPGGGTGAYNEQFFGPGTRLTVL.

There are a few counts of this clonotype. The chain joins TRBV20-1 to TRBJ1-2; a weak D match, TRBD1 (5 bases). Germline CDR1 reads DFQATT; CDR2 reads SNEGSKA (reference sequence). V lost 5 bases and J 3 bases, leaving 16 bases between the germline ends. The CDR3 runs to 14 residues. In nucleotides, the CDR3 is TGCAGTGCTCCCCGGGACGGTGGGGACTATGGCTACACCTTC. Translation gives CSAPRDGGDYGYTF.

V usage is TRBV7-9 and J usage is TRBJ1-2, with D tentatively TRBD1 (6 bases). This CDR3 contains 14 residues. V gave up 4 bases and J gave up 6 bases, with 15 bases separating them. Per the germline V gene, CDR1 is SEHNR and CDR2 is FQNEAQ (reference sequence). The CDR3 coding sequence is TGTGCCAGCAGCTCGGCCGGGACAAACGATGGCTACACCTTC. As protein: CASSSAGTNDGYTF.

At least ten counts were recorded for this clonotype. V usage is TRBV28 and J usage is TRBJ2-7; D tentatively fits TRBD1 or TRBD2 (10 bases each). This CDR3 comprises 20 residues. CDR1 and CDR2 from the germline V gene are MDHEN and SYDVKM. Trimming took off 6 bases at V and 4 bases at J, with 34 bases between the two ends. CDR3 coding DNA: TGTGCCAGCAGCTATAGACAGGGGGCCAAACCGGGACTAGCGTCGTACGAGCAGTACTTC. It specifies CASSYRQGAKPGLASYEQYF.

The V call is TRBV5-4, the J call TRBJ2-1; 8 bases agree with TRBD2. The CDR3 runs 16 residues. The ends lost 0 bases at V and 4 bases at J; junction bases unmatched: 6. CDR1 is SGHNT and CDR2 is YYREEE in the germline V gene (reference sequence). The CDR3 protein is CASSLVSGVVYNEQFF. The CDR3, as DNA: TGTGCCAGCAGCTTGGTTAGCGGGGTAGTTTACAATGAGCAGTTCTTC.

Comment on this clonotype: One end of the junction does not line up with germline, which may come from a read error. V is TRBV7-9 and J is TRBJ1-2; no firm D call. The CDR3 length is 14 residues. CDR1 SEHNR and CDR2 FQNEAQ come from the germline V gene (reference sequence). The CDR3 loop reads CAGSSKSTPDGYTF. The CDR3 DNA is TGTGCCGGCAGCTCAAAAAGTACGCCCGATGGCTACACCTTC.

In its sample, this clonotype was seen once. This chain uses TRBV20-1 with TRBJ2-5; D is perhaps TRBD1 or TRBD2 (5 bases each). From germline, CDR1 is DFQATT and CDR2 SNEGSKA (reference sequence). The CDR3 consists of 14 residues. V gave up 5 bases and J gave up 5 bases, with 18 bases separating them. The CDR3 here is CSALYWTEGETQYF. Here the CDR3 DNA reads TGCAGTGCTCTATACTGGACCGAGGGGGAGACCCAGTACTTC.

There are a few counts of this clonotype. This chain links TRBV5-1 with TRBJ2-1; TRBD1 matches at 7 bases. This CDR3 has 14 residues. Trimming cost V 4 bases and J 4 bases; bases outside gene matches: 5. Germline V gene data show CDR1 as SGHRS and CDR2 as YFSETQ. The CDR3 loop is CASSPGTEYNEQFF. The CDR3, as DNA: TGCGCCAGCAGCCCCGGGACAGAGTACAATGAGCAGTTCTTC.

Here the CDR3 DNA reads TGTGCCAGCAGCTTATACGGGCTAGCGGGAGACAGTGAGCAGTTCTTC. Translating gives CASSLYGLAGDSEQFF. This sequence joins TRBV7-2 and TRBJ2-1, with 10 bases aligning to TRBD2. The CDR3 is 16 residues long. V dropped 2 bases and J dropped 9; count of bases not matched to a gene: 10. The germline V gene has CDR1 SGHTA and CDR2 FQGNSA.

V and J are TRBV5-1 and TRBJ2-4; 8 positions match TRBD2. The DNA end lines up better with TRBJ2-7; the J call may be wrong. Germline V gene data show CDR1 as SGHRS and CDR2 as YFSETQ. This CDR3 is built from 15 residues. The CDR3 nucleotides are TGCGCCAGCAGCTTGGGGACTAGCAACGGGAACGAGCAGTACTTC. Its translation is CASSLGTSNGNEQYF.

This clonotype was recorded a few times. The chain employs TRBV7-2 and TRBJ2-3; 7 bases align to TRBD2. Germline V gives CDR1 SGHTA, CDR2 FQGNSA. Trimming took 1 base from V and 8 from J; bases not matched to a gene: 9. The CDR3 is 15 residues long. DNA of the CDR3: TGTGCCAGCAGCTTAGGAACGGGAGGCGGGGGTACGCAGTATTTT. Protein sequence: CASSLGTGGGGTQYF.

This clonotype occurred a few times. J is TRBJ1-2 and V is TRBV18; D unclear. The CDR3 spans 14 residues. The V end lost 6 bases, the J end lost 0 bases, and 11 bases lay between the germline ends. Germline lookup yields CDR1 KGHSH and CDR2 LQKENI. CDR3 nucleotide sequence: TGTGCCAGCTCCCAGGCGCGCACTAACTATGGCTACACCTTC. It is translated as CASSQARTNYGYTF.

This clonotype was counted between two and nine times. V is TRBV6-6 and J is TRBJ2-1; 10 nucleotides align to TRBD2. Trimming took 7 bases from V and 10 from J; bases not matched to a gene: 13. This CDR3 has 15 amino acids. Germline CDR1 reads MNHNY; CDR2 reads SVGAGI (reference sequence). CDR3 DNA sequence: TGTGCCAGCAAGGTTAGCGGGAGGAAAGGCTTGGAGCAGTTCTTC. This sequence encodes CASKVSGRKGLEQFF.